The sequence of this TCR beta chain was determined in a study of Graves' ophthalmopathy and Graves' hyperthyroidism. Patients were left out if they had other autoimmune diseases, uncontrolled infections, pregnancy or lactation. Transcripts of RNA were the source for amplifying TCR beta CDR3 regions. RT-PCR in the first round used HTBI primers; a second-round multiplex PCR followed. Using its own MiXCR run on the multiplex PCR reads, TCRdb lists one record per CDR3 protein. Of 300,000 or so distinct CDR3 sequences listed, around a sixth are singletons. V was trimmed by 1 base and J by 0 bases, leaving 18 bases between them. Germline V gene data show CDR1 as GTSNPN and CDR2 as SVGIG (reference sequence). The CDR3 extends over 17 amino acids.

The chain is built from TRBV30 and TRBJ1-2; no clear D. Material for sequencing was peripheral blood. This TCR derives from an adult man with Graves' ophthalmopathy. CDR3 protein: CAWSARLRTSTNYGYTF. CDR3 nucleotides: TGTGCCTGGAGTGCAAGACTCCGGACGAGTACTAACTATGGCTACACCTTC.